Following are 14 T cell receptor beta chains from one sample sequenced in a study of blood T cells in healthy people across ages. Next came a second PCR, run for about 7 to 12 cycles, which used a sample-barcoded 5' primer along with a J-beta primer mix. In TCRdb, the 5' RACE reads were re-called with MiXCR into one record per CDR3 protein. In the table there are some 1.7 million distinct CDR3 sequences, 28% of which are singletons. The sequenced material came from blood. These TCRs come from a woman in her thirties in good health.

The DNA of the CDR3 is TGTGCCACCAGTGATTTGCGGGCGGGGTACTATGGCTACACCTTC. It yields the protein CATSDLRAGYYGYTF. The chain recombines TRBV24-1 with TRBJ1-2, with D hard to call. Trimming removed 0 bases at V and 3 bases at J, with 10 bases between. This CDR3 spans 15 amino acids. Germline-derived CDR1 and CDR2 are KGHDR and SFDVKD.

This clonotype appeared a few times. The CDR3, as DNA: TGCAGCGTTGGAGGCCGGGGGACCCAGTACTTC. Protein: CSVGGRGTQYF. V is TRBV29-1 and J is TRBJ2-5, with a tentative D call TRBD2 (5 bases). The CDR3 totals 11 residues. Germline loops: CDR1 SQVTM, CDR2 ANQGSEA. Trimming stripped 4 bases from V and 7 bases from J, with 10 bases between.

In this sample, this clonotype turned up a few times. One end of the junction does not line up with germline, which may come from a read error. The rearrangement joins TRBV20-1 to TRBJ2-3, with D perhaps TRBD1 or TRBD2 (5 bases each). The CDR3 is 15 amino acids. CDR1 DFQATT and CDR2 SNEGSKA come from the germline V gene (reference sequence). CDR3 nucleotides: TGCAGTGCCCCTCGACCGGGGCGAGACACAGATGCGCAGTATTTT. Translating it yields CSAPRPGRDTDAQYF.

This clonotype was seen only once. Sequence at one end of the junction differs from germline and may be a read error. The chain recombines TRBV12-3 or TRBV12-4 with TRBJ1-2; D might be TRBD1 (5 bases). CDR3 length: 15 amino acids. The CDR3 reads CTSSPSGRGGYGYTF. The CDR3 DNA follows: TGTACCAGCAGCCCCTCAGGGAGAGGCGGCTATGGCTACACCTTC.

This chain joins TRBV10-3 and TRBJ1-4; 7 bases match TRBD1. The germline V gene encodes CDR1 ENHRY and CDR2 SYGVKD. CDR3 length: 15 amino acids. The V gene end was trimmed by 2 bases and the J gene end by 4 bases; junction bases not matched to a gene: 4. As DNA, the CDR3 is TGTGCCATCAGTGAGCAACAGGGGTTTAATGAAAAACTGTTTTTT. Translating gives CAISEQQGFNEKLFF.

The sample holds many counts of this clonotype. This chain uses TRBV20-1 with TRBJ2-1, with a possible D match to TRBD2 (5 bases). V was clipped by 6 bases and J by 0 bases, with 9 bases between them. Germline CDR1 is DFQATT and CDR2 is SNEGSKA (reference sequence). This CDR3 spans 13 amino acids. CDR3 in DNA: TGCAGTGCCCAGCGGATCTCCTACAATGAGCAGTTCTTC. It translates to CSAQRISYNEQFF.

This clonotype occurred many times. The chain is built from TRBV29-1 and TRBJ2-7; 7 bases align to TRBD1. V trimming: 3 bases; J trimming: 3 bases; junction bases outside the gene matches: 5. Germline V lookup: CDR1 SQVTM, CDR2 ANQGSEA. CDR3 length equals 13 residues. CDR3 coding DNA: TGCAGCGTTGACCAGGGGGAATTCTACGAGCAGTACTTC. Translation gives CSVDQGEFYEQYF.

The chain links TRBV10-2 to TRBJ2-2, with TRBD1 as a possible D gene (6 bases). With 7 bases removed from V and 3 bases from J, the gap between germline ends came to 12 bases. The CDR3 spans 14 residues. The V gene's germline CDR1 is WSHSY and CDR2 SAAADI. The CDR3 DNA follows: TGCGCCAGCAACCACAGGGTCGACACCGGGGAGCTGTTTTTT. This codes for CASNHRVDTGELFF.

This clonotype was seen a few times. The rearrangement uses TRBV29-1 and TRBJ2-1; 8 nucleotides align to TRBD2. The V gene end was trimmed by 2 bases and the J gene end by 15 bases; junction bases not matched to a gene: 6. The CDR3 totals 11 residues. Germline V gene sequence: CDR1 SQVTM, CDR2 ANQGSEA. CDR3 DNA: TGCAGCGTTGAACCGGGACTAGATCTGTTCTTC. This translates into CSVEPGLDLFF.

A word on this clonotype: At one of its ends the junction is not consistent with the germline gene, which may arise from a read error. The DNA of the CDR3 is TGCGCCGGCAGCCCCCAACAGGCACACACAGATACGCAGTATTTT. Its protein is CAGSPQQAHTDTQYF. This chain links TRBV4-1 with TRBJ2-3; D is possibly TRBD1 (5 bases). The CDR3 covers 15 residues. From germline, CDR1 is MGHRA and CDR2 YSYEKL.

A note on this clonotype: This sequence may be a read error, since a much larger clone differs from it by one base. The chain uses TRBV28 and TRBJ2-7; TRBD2 aligns across 9 bases. Per germline, CDR1 MDHEN and CDR2 SYDVKM. The V segment lost 5 bases and the J segment 4 bases; nucleotides outside the gene matches: 12. The CDR3 is 16 residues long. The CDR3, as DNA: TGTGCCAGCAGTATAAGCGGGGGGCTCCCCCGGTACGAGCAGTACTTC. Its protein product is CASSISGGLPRYEQYF.

At least ten counts were recorded for this clonotype. The V gene is TRBV7-9, the J gene TRBJ2-5; D is perhaps TRBD1 (5 bases). CDR1 and CDR2 (germline): SEHNR, FQNEAQ (reference sequence). V was pared by 5 bases and J by 1 base, with 11 bases between. This CDR3 is built from 14 residues. CDR3: CASSLGVGQETQYF. In DNA, the CDR3 is TGTGCCAGCAGCCTAGGGGTTGGCCAAGAGACCCAGTACTTC.

The chain couples TRBV20-1 to TRBJ1-5; D perhaps matches TRBD1 (6 bases). Germline CDR1 reads DFQATT; CDR2 reads SNEGSKA (reference sequence). Trimming left V 5 bases short and J 4 bases short, with 15 bases between. This CDR3 is built from 14 residues. DNA of the CDR3: TGCAGTGCTTCTGAAGGGGGGGGTAATCAGCCCCAGCATTTT. Protein sequence: CSASEGGGNQPQHF.

The rearrangement uses TRBV3-1 and TRBJ2-7; 8 bases fit TRBD1. The trim removed 5 bases at V and 5 bases at J, leaving 11 bases unmatched. CDR3 length: 15 amino acids. Germline CDR1 is LGHDT and CDR2 is YNNKEL (reference sequence). The CDR3 DNA follows: TGTGCCAGCAGCACCCTGACAGGGGTACTCCACGAGCAGTACTTC. This encodes CASSTLTGVLHEQYF.